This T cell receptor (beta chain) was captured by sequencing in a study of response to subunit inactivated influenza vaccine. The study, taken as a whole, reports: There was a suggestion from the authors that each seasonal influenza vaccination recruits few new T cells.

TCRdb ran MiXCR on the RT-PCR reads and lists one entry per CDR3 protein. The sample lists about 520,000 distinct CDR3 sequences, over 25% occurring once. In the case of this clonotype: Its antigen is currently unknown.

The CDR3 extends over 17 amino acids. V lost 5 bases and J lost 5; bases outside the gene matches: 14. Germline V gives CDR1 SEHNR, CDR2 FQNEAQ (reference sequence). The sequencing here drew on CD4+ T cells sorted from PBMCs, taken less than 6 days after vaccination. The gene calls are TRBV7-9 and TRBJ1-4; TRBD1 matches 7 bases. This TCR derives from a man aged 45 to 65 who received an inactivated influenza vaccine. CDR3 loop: CASSPNGAGGMNEKLFF. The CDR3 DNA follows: TGTGCCAGCAGCCCAAACGGCGCAGGGGGGATGAATGAAAAACTGTTTTTT.